This is a list of T cell receptor beta chains from one sample in a study of OX40 agonist ivuxolimab in advanced cancers. This table comes from immunoSEQ multiplex PCR, and its TCRdb copy is limited to in-frame clones, with some not included. The table includes 55,000 to 70,000 clones, 70% to 90% detected once. The sample here was CD4+ or CD8+ T cells sorted from blood, taken in a trial of the OX40 agonist ivuxolimab. The receptors derive from an adult with an advanced solid tumor such as melanoma, head and neck, liver or kidney cancer. The CDR3 runs from the conserved cysteine through the conserved F or W. A D gene is named only where the DNA matches it firmly. The size field is filled for only some rows; it gives once, few, many or a size class.

v_gene,j_gene,d_gene,abundance,CDR3aa,CDR3nt
TRBV10-3,TRBJ2-1,-,-,CAISADSYYNEQFF,TGTGCCATCAGTGCAGACAGCTACTACAATGAGCAGTTCTTC
TRBV6-5,TRBJ1-1,TRBD1,few,CASSRLGGQGGAFF,TGTGCCAGCAGCCGATTAGGCGGACAGGGGGGAGCTTTCTTT
TRBV6-5,TRBJ2-7,-,-,CASTWTGGGYEQYF,TGTGCCAGCACCTGGACAGGCGGGGGATACGAGCAGTACTTC
TRBV7-3,TRBJ2-3,TRBD2,-,CASSSQRESRDTQYF,TGTGCCAGCAGCTCTCAGCGGGAGAGCCGGGATACGCAGTATTTT
TRBV9,TRBJ2-2,-,-,CASSVGHGTNTGELFF,TGTGCCAGCAGCGTAGGTCACGGAACGAACACCGGGGAGCTGTTTTTT
TRBV25-1,TRBJ1-2,-,-,CASSENLVGYTF,TGTGCCAGCAGTGAAAACCTTGTTGGCTACACCTTC
TRBV5-5,TRBJ2-1,-,-,CASSLGVGGIYSYNEQFF,TGTGCCAGCAGCTTGGGTGTAGGCGGGATTTATTCCTACAATGAGCAGTTCTTC
TRBV4-1,TRBJ2-7,-,-,CASSLRLNYEQYF,TGCGCCAGCAGTCTTAGACTGAACTACGAGCAGTACTTC
TRBV7-8,TRBJ1-2,-,-,CASSLGPDGYTF,TGTGCCAGCAGCTTAGGGCCAGATGGCTACACCTTC
TRBV27,TRBJ2-7,TRBD1,once,CASRLDRGGEQYF,TGTGCCAGCAGGTTGGACAGGGGGGGCGAGCAGTACTTC
TRBV4-3,TRBJ1-6,-,-,CASSQYPLGNYNSPLHF,TGCGCCAGCAGCCAATATCCCTTGGGAAACTATAATTCACCCCTCCACTTT
TRBV2,TRBJ2-3,-,once,CASRERADTQYF,TGTGCCAGCAGGGAGCGCGCGGATACGCAGTATTTT
TRBV15,TRBJ2-5,-,-,CATSRDQETQYF,TGTGCCACCAGCAGAGACCAAGAGACCCAGTACTTC
TRBV6-6,TRBJ1-5,-,-,CASNNRQKYSNQPQHF,TGTGCCAGCAACAATAGACAGAAGTATAGCAATCAGCCCCAGCATTTT